These 19 T cell receptor beta chains were all obtained from the same sample, sequenced in a study of response to subunit inactivated influenza vaccine. MiXCR, applied by TCRdb to the RT-PCR reads, yields one record per CDR3 protein. The sample lists over 750,000 distinct CDR3 sequences, about 20% seen once, with roughly 10% in the top ten. The material was PBMCs from blood, obtained roughly 5 days after vaccination. These receptors were collected from a man aged 50 or older who received an inactivated influenza vaccine.

There are many counts of this clonotype. The CDR3 protein is CASSLGQGRGYTF. In DNA form, the CDR3 reads TGTGCCAGCAGCCTGGGACAGGGTCGTGGCTACACCTTC. This rearrangement joins TRBV7-2 to TRBJ1-2, with 9 bases identical to TRBD1. The ends lost 5 bases at V and 7 bases at J; junction bases unmatched: 5. The CDR3 is 13 amino acids. The germline gives CDR1 SGHTA, CDR2 FQGNSA.

Only a few counts were recorded for this clonotype. J is TRBJ2-3 and V is TRBV12-3 or TRBV12-4; the D is unclear. This CDR3 comprises 13 residues. Trimming shortened V by 5 bases and J by 4 bases, and 10 bases separated the two germline ends. The CDR3 spells CASSQMLADTQYF. In DNA, the CDR3 is TGTGCCAGCAGTCAGATGCTAGCAGATACGCAGTATTTT.

The CDR3 DNA is TGCAGTGCTAGACTCGGGAGCTCCTACGAGCAGTACTTC. Encoded protein: CSARLGSSYEQYF. The V call is TRBV20-1, the J call TRBJ2-7, with D perhaps TRBD2 (6 bases). The CDR3 extends over 13 amino acids. Trimming cost V 2 bases and J 0 bases, with 8 bases left between them. CDR1 is DFQATT and CDR2 is SNEGSKA in the germline V gene (reference sequence).

V usage is TRBV7-3 and J usage is TRBJ2-1; 10 positions agree with TRBD2. Germline V CDR1 and CDR2: SGHTA, FQGTGA. There are 19 residues in the CDR3. V gave up 2 bases and J gave up 0 bases; unmatched junction bases: 10. The CDR3 here is CASSLGSPLAGYSYNEQFF. The CDR3 nucleotides read TGTGCCAGCAGCTTAGGGTCCCCACTAGCGGGATACTCCTACAATGAGCAGTTCTTC.

The J gene is TRBJ2-7, the V gene TRBV29-1; no reliable D call. This CDR3 is built from 14 residues. Germline lookup yields CDR1 SQVTM and CDR2 ANQGSEA. V was clipped by 0 bases and J by 2 bases, with 11 bases between them. Written as DNA, the CDR3 is TGCAGCGTTGAAGATCGTGACGGTACCTACGAGCAGTACTTC. The encoded protein is CSVEDRDGTYEQYF.

The gene calls are TRBV12-3 or TRBV12-4 and TRBJ2-1, with D uncertain. V was clipped by 1 base and J by 0 bases, with 7 bases between them. This CDR3 is built from 15 residues. The CDR3 DNA follows: TGTGCCAGCAGTTTAGACTCGAACTCCTACAATGAGCAGTTCTTC. Encoded protein: CASSLDSNSYNEQFF.

V and J are TRBV12-3 or TRBV12-4 and TRBJ2-7; D remains unclear. Trimming shortened V by 8 bases and J by 2 bases, and 16 bases separated the two germline ends. This CDR3 contains 14 residues. Written as DNA, the CDR3 is TGTGCCAGCGGACCTCGCAGGTCCCCCTACGAGCAGTACTTC. Protein: CASGPRRSPYEQYF.

The genes are TRBV18 and TRBJ2-7; D remains ambiguous. V was clipped by 0 bases and J by 5 bases, with 14 bases between them. The CDR3 sequence is 15 residues long. Germline loops: CDR1 KGHSH, CDR2 LQKENI. CDR3 in DNA: TGTGCCAGCTCACCACCTAACAGCAAAAGCGACGAGCAGTACTTC. Encoded protein: CASSPPNSKSDEQYF.

This clonotype was picked up a small number of times. The chain links TRBV7-9 to TRBJ2-3; 9 bases line up with TRBD2. The germline V gene has CDR1 SEHNR and CDR2 FQNEAQ (reference sequence). V lost 11 bases, J lost 8 bases, and 11 bases stayed unmatched. This CDR3 is built from 13 residues. This CDR3 reads CAGGSGRKGTQYF. For the CDR3, the DNA is TGTGCCGGGGGTAGCGGGAGAAAGGGTACGCAGTATTTT.

This clonotype appeared a few times. The CDR3 DNA is TGCGCCAGCAGCCAGGCTTTACAGACAGGGGGGAGAGGCGAGCAGTACTTC. Residues: CASSQALQTGGRGEQYF. The gene calls are TRBV4-1 and TRBJ2-7; 9 bases are a match to TRBD1. The CDR3 length is 17 residues. J lost 6 bases, V lost 3 bases, and 15 bases had no gene match. CDR1 MGHRA and CDR2 YSYEKL come from the germline V gene.

The V call is TRBV25-1, the J call TRBJ1-3; no clear D gene. Germline V gives CDR1 MGHDK, CDR2 SYGVNS. This CDR3 region has 13 residues. Trimming took 5 bases from V and 0 from J, leaving 5 bases between them. CDR3 in DNA: TGTGCCAGCAGTTGGCTCTCTGGAAACACCATATATTTT. It translates to CASSWLSGNTIYF.

The table lists this clonotype with a few counts. The V and J genes are TRBV4-3 and TRBJ1-5; D is undetermined. The germline V gene has CDR1 LGHNA and CDR2 YSLEER. With 2 bases removed from V and 7 bases from J, the gap between germline ends came to 15 bases. This CDR3 spans 15 amino acids. The CDR3 loop reads CASSQTWSSDQPQHF. In DNA, the CDR3 is TGCGCCAGCAGCCAAACCTGGTCCTCGGACCAGCCCCAGCATTTT.

This clonotype turned up a few times. The chain employs TRBV10-3 and TRBJ2-7; D gene unclear. With 6 bases removed from V and 4 bases from J, the gap between germline ends came to 10 bases. Germline V gives CDR1 ENHRY, CDR2 SYGVKD. The CDR3 runs 12 residues. CDR3 bases: TGTGCCATCAGAGGCAGGACGTACGAGCAGTACTTC. Translated, it gives CAIRGRTYEQYF.

V usage is TRBV10-3 and J usage is TRBJ2-7, with unresolved D. This CDR3 has 15 amino acids. The V gene lost 3 bases and the J gene lost 0 bases, with 12 bases spanning the gap. The germline V gene encodes CDR1 ENHRY and CDR2 SYGVKD. The CDR3 here is CAISDGVGASYEQYF. Here the CDR3 DNA reads TGTGCCATCAGTGACGGCGTTGGCGCCTCCTACGAGCAGTACTTC.

This clonotype was observed a handful of times. This chain's CDR3 is CSARDPRGLHHGGTDTQYF. The CDR3 DNA is TGCAGTGCTAGAGATCCCAGGGGCCTCCATCACGGGGGCACAGATACGCAGTATTTT. The rearrangement links TRBV20-1 to TRBJ2-3; possibly TRBD1 for D (6 bases). Per germline, CDR1 DFQATT and CDR2 SNEGSKA (reference sequence). V gave up 0 bases and J gave up 1 base, with 23 bases separating them. The CDR3 is 19 residues long.

This clonotype was counted at least ten times. The V and J genes are TRBV5-4 and TRBJ2-1, with 7 bases fitting TRBD2. Germline V CDR1 and CDR2: SGHNT, YYREEE (reference sequence). The length of the CDR3 is 18 residues. Losses at the gene ends were 4 bases for V and 0 bases for J; bases not matched to a gene: 13. The CDR3: CASSLSRLAQSSYNEQFF. For the CDR3, the DNA is TGTGCCAGCAGCCTATCCCGACTAGCCCAGAGCTCCTACAATGAGCAGTTCTTC.

The V call is TRBV16, the J call TRBJ1-5; no definite D call. The germline V gene encodes CDR1 KGHSY and CDR2 FQNENV. Trimming pared 0 bases from V and 6 bases from J, leaving 12 bases between. This CDR3 has 15 residues. CDR3: CASSQSSLGSQPQHF. CDR3 nucleotide sequence: TGTGCCAGCAGCCAATCTTCACTAGGCAGTCAGCCCCAGCATTTT.

The table lists this clonotype with a few counts. The V call is TRBV7-2, the J call TRBJ2-3, with D perhaps being TRBD1 or TRBD2 (6 bases each). V was pared by 8 bases and J by 2 bases, with 20 bases between. Germline V gene data show CDR1 as SGHTA and CDR2 as FQGNSA. The CDR3 totals 16 residues. CDR3 amino acids: CASYGDSPGHTDTQYF. CDR3 DNA sequence: TGTGCCAGCTACGGGGACTCCCCGGGACACACAGATACGCAGTATTTT.

The CDR3 is CASSQGQKYEQYF. The CDR3 region has the DNA TGCGCCAGCAGCCAGGGACAAAAATACGAGCAGTACTTC. The chain is built from TRBV4-1 and TRBJ2-7; possible D gene TRBD1, 6 bases. This CDR3 has 13 residues. Trimming left V 3 bases short and J 4 bases short, with 10 bases between. The germline CDR1 and CDR2 sequences are MGHRA and YSYEKL.